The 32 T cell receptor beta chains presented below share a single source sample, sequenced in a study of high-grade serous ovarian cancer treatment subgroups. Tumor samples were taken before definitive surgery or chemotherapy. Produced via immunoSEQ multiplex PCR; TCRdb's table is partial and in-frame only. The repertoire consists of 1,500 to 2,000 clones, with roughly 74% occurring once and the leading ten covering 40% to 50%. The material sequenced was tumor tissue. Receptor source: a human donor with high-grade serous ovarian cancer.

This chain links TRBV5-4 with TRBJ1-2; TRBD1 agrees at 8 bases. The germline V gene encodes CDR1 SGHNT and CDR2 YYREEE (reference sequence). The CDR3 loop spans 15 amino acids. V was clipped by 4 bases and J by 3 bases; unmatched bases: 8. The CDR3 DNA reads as TGTGCCAGCAGCCCCCAGACAGGGGTAGACTATGGCTACACCTTC. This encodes CASSPQTGVDYGYTF.

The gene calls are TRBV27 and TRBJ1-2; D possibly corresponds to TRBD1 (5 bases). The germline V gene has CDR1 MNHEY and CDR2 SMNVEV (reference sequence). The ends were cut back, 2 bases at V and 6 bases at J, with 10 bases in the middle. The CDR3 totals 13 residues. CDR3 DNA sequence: TGTGCCAGCAGTTTACAAGGGGTCGATGGCTACACCTTC. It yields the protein CASSLQGVDGYTF.

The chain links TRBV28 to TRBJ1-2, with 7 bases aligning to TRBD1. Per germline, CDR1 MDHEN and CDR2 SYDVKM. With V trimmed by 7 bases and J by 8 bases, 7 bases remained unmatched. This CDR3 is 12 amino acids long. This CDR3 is CASKRTGLGYTF. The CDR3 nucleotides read TGTGCCAGCAAGAGGACAGGTTTGGGCTACACCTTC.

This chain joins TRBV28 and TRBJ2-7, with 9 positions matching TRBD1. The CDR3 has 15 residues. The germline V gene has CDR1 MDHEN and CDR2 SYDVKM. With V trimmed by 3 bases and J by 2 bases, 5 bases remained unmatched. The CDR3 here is CASSFAGTGTYEQYF. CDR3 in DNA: TGTGCCAGCAGTTTCGCCGGGACAGGGACCTACGAGCAGTACTTC.

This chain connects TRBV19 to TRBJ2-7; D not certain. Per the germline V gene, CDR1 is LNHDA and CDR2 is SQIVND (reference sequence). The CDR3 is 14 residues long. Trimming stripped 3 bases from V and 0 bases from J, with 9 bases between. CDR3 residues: CASSIPGLSYEQYF. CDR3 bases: TGTGCCAGTAGTATCCCGGGCCTCTCCTACGAGCAGTACTTC.

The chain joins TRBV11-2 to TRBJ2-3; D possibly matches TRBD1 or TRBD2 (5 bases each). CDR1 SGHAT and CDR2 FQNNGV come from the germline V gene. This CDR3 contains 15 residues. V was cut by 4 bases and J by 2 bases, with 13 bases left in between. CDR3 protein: CASSSGHGNTDTQYF. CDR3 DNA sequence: TGTGCCAGCAGCTCGGGGCACGGAAACACAGATACGCAGTATTTT. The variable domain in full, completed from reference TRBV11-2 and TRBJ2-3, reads EAGVAQSPRYKIIEKRQSVAFWCNPISGHATLYWYQQILGQGPKLLIQFQNNGVVDDSQLPKDRFSAERLKGVDSTLKIQPAKLEDSAVYLCASSSGHGNTDTQYFGPGTRLTVL.

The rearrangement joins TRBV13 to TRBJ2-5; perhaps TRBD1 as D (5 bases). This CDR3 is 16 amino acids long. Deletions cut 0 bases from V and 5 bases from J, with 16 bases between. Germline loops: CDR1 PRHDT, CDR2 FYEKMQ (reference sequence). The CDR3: CASSLGEQVPAETQYF. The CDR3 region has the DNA TGTGCCAGCAGCTTAGGCGAACAGGTTCCGGCGGAGACCCAGTACTTC.

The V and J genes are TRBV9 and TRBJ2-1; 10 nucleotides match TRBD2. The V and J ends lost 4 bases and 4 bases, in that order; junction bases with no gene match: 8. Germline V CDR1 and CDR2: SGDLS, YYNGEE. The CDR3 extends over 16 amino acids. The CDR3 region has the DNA TGTGCCAGCAGCCCAGCGACTAGCGGGCTGTACAATGAGCAGTTCTTC. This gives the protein CASSPATSGLYNEQFF. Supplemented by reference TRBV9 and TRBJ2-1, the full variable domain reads DSGVTQTPKHLITATGQRVTLRCSPRSGDLSVYWYQQSLDQGLQFLIQYYNGEERAKGNILERFSAQQFPDLHSELNLSSLELGDSALYFCASSPATSGLYNEQFFGPGTRLTVL.

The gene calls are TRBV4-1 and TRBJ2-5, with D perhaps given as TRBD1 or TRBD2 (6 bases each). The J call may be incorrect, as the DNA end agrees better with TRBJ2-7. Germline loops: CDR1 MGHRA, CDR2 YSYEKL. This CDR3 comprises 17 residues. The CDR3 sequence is CASSQAVGGPLSYEQYF. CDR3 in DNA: TGCGCCAGCAGCCAAGCGGTAGGGGGGCCCCTCTCCTACGAGCAGTACTTC.

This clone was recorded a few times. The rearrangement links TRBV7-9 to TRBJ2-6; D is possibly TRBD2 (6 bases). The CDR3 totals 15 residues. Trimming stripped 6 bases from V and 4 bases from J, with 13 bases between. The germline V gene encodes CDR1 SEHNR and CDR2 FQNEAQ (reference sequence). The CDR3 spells CASRKTGEGANVLTF. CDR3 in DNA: TGTGCCAGCAGGAAAACGGGGGAAGGGGCCAACGTCCTGACTTTC. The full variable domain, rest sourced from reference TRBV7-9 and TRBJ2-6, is DTGVSQNPRHKITKRGQNVTFRCDPISEHNRLYWYRQTLGQGPEFLTYFQNEAQLEKSRLLSDRFSAERPKGSFSTLEIQRTEQGDSAMYLCASRKTGEGANVLTFGAGSRLTVL.

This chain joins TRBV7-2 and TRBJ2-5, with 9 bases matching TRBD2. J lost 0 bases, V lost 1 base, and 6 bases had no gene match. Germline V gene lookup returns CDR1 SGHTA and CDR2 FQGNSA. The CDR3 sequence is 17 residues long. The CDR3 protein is CASSLGSGGPYQETQYF. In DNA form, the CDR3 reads TGTGCCAGCAGCTTAGGTAGCGGGGGCCCGTACCAAGAGACCCAGTACTTC. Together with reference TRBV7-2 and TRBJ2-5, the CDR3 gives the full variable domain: GAGVSQSPSNKVTEKGKDVELRCDPISGHTALYWYRQSLGQGLEFLIYFQGNSAPDKSGLPSDRFSAERTGGSVSTLTIQRTQQEDSAVYLCASSLGSGGPYQETQYFGPGTRLLVL.

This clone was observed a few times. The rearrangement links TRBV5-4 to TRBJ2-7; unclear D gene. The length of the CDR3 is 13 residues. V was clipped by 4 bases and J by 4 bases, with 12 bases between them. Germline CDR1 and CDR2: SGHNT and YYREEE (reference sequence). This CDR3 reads CASSPGIGYEQYF. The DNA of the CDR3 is TGTGCCAGCAGCCCGGGTATTGGGTACGAGCAGTACTTC.

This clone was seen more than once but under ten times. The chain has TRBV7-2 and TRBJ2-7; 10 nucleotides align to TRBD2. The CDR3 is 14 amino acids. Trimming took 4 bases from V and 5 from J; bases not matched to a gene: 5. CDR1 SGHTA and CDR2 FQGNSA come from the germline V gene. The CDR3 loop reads CASSYSGGVDEQYF. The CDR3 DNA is TGTGCCAGCAGCTACAGCGGGGGGGTAGACGAGCAGTACTTC.

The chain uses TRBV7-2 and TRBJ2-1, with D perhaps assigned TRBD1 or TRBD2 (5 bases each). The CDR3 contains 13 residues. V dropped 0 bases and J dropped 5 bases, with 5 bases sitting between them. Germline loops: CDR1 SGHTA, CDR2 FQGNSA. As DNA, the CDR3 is TGTGCCAGCAGCTTAGCGGGGGACAATGAGCAGTTCTTC. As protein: CASSLAGDNEQFF.

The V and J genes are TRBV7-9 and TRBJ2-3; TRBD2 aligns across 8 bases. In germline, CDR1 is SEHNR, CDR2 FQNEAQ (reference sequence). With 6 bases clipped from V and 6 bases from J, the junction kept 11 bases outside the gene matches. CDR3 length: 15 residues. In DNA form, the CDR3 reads TGTGCCAGCAGATCTCATAGCGGGATAGGGGATACGCAGTATTTT. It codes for CASRSHSGIGDTQYF.

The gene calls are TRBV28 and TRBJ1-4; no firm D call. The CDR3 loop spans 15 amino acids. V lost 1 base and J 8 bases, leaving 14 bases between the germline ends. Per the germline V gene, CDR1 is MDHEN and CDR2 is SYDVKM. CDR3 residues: CASSLYSEGIEKLFF. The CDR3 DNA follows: TGTGCCAGCAGTTTATACAGCGAAGGAATCGAAAAACTGTTTTTT.

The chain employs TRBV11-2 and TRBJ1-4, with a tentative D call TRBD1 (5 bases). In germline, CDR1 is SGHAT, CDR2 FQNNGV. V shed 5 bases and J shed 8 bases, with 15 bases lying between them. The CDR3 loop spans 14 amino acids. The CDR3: CASSLGAEEEKLFF. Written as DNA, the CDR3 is TGTGCCAGCAGCCTAGGGGCGGAGGAGGAAAAACTGTTTTTT.

The DNA of the CDR3 is TGTGCCAGCAGCTTGGGATTTCTAGCGGGAGTCGAGCAGTACTTC. This encodes CASSLGFLAGVEQYF. The gene calls are TRBV5-6 and TRBJ2-7; TRBD2 matches 10 bases. This CDR3 spans 15 amino acids. Looked up from germline, CDR1 is SGHDT and CDR2 is YYEEEE. Germline trimming cut 0 bases from V and 6 bases from J; bases unmatched to any gene: 6.

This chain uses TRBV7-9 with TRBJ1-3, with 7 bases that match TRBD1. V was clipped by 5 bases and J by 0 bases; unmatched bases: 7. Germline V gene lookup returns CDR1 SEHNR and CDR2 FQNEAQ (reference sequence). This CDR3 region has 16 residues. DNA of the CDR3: TGTGCCAGCAGCCTATACTCAGGGGGCTCTGGAAACACCATATATTTT. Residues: CASSLYSGGSGNTIYF.

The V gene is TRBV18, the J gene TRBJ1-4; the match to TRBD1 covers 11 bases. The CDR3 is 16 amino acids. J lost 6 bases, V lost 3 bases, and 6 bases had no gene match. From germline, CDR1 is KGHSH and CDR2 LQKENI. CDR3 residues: CASSPRDRGNHEKLFF. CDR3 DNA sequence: TGTGCCAGCTCACCTCGGGACAGGGGGAACCATGAAAAACTGTTTTTT.

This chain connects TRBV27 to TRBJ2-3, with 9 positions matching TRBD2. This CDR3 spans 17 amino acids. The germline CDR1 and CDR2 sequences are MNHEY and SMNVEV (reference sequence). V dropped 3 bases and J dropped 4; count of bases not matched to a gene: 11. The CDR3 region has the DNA TGTGCCAGCAGTTTTCTACGTAGCGGGGGTCACGCAGATACGCAGTATTTT. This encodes CASSFLRSGGHADTQYF.

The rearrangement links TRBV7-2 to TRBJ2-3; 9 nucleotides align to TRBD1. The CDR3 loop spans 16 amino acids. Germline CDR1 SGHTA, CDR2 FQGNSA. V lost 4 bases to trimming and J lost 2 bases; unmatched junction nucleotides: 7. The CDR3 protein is CASSWGQGEPTDTQYF. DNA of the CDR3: TGTGCCAGCAGCTGGGGACAGGGCGAACCCACAGATACGCAGTATTTT. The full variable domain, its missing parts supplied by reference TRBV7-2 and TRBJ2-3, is GAGVSQSPSNKVTEKGKDVELRCDPISGHTALYWYRQSLGQGLEFLIYFQGNSAPDKSGLPSDRFSAERTGGSVSTLTIQRTQQEDSAVYLCASSWGQGEPTDTQYFGPGTRLTVL.

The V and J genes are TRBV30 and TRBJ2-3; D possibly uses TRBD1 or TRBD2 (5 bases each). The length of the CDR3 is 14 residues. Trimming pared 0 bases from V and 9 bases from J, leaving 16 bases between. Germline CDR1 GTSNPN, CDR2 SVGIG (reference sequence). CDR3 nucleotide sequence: TGTGCCTGGAGTGTTAGTGGATCAGGGACGACGCAGTATTTT. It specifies CAWSVSGSGTTQYF.

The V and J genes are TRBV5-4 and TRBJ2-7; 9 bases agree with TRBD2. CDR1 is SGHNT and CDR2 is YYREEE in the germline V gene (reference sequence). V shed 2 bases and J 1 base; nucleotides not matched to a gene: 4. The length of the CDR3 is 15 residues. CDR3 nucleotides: TGTGCCAGCAGCTTTCCAGCGGGAGGTTCCTACGAGCAGTACTTC. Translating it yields CASSFPAGGSYEQYF. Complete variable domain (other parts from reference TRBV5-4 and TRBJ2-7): ETGVTQSPTHLIKTRGQQVTLRCSSQSGHNTVSWYQQALGQGPQFIFQYYREEENGRGNFPPRFSGLQFPNYSSELNVNALELDDSALYLCASSFPAGGSYEQYFGPGTRLTVT.

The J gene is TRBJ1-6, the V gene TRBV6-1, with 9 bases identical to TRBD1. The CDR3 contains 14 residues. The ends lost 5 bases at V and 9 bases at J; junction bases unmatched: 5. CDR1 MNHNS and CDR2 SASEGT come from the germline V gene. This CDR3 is CASSKTGGGSPLHF. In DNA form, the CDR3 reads TGTGCCAGCAGTAAGACAGGGGGAGGTTCACCCCTCCACTTT.

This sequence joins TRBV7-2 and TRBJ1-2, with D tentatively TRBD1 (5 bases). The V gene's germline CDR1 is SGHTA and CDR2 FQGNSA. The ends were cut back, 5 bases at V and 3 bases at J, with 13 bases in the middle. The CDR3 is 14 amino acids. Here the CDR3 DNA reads TGTGCCAGCAGCGGGGGAGCAGAGCACTATGGCTACACCTTC. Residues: CASSGGAEHYGYTF.

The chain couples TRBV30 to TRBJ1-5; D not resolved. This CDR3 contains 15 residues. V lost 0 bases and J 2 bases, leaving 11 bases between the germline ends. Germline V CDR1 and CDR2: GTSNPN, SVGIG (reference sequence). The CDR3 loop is CAWSVLGGGNQPQHF. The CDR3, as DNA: TGTGCCTGGAGTGTACTCGGTGGGGGCAATCAGCCCCAGCATTTT.

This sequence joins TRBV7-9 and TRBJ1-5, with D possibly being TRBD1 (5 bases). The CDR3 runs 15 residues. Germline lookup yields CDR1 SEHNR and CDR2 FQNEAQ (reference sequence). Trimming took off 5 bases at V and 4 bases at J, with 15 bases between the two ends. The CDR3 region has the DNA TGTGCCAGCAGCCCCCGCGGCGGGGGTAATCAGCCCCAGCATTTT. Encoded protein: CASSPRGGGNQPQHF. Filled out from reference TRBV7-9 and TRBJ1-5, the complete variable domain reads DTGVSQNPRHKITKRGQNVTFRCDPISEHNRLYWYRQTLGQGPEFLTYFQNEAQLEKSRLLSDRFSAERPKGSFSTLEIQRTEQGDSAMYLCASSPRGGGNQPQHFGDGTRLSIL.

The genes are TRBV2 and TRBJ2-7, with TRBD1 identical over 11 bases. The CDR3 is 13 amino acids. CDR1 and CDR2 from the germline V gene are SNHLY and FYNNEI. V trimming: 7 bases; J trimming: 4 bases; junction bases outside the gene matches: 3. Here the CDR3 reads CASMDRGRYEQYF. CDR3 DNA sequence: TGTGCCAGCATGGACAGGGGGCGATACGAGCAGTACTTC.

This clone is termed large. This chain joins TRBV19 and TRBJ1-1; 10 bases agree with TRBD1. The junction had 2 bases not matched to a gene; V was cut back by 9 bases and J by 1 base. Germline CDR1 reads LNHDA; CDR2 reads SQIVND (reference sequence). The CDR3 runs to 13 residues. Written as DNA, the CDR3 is TGTGCCAGCAGGGACAGGGGGAACACTGAAGCTTTCTTT. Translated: CASRDRGNTEAFF.

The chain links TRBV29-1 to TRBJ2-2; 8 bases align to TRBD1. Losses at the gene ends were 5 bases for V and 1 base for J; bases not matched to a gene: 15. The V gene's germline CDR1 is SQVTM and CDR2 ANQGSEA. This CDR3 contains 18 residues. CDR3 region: CSVTQGFGTGENTGELFF. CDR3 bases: TGCAGCGTTACTCAAGGATTCGGGACAGGCGAGAACACCGGGGAGCTGTTTTTT.

The CDR3: CATSRDSATGANVLTF. The CDR3 region has the DNA TGTGCCACCAGCAGAGATAGCGCCACTGGGGCCAACGTCCTGACTTTC. The chain employs TRBV15 and TRBJ2-6; D perhaps matches TRBD2 (5 bases). This CDR3 region has 16 residues. Germline CDR1 is LNHNV and CDR2 is YYDKDF (reference sequence). Trimming removed 0 bases at V and 2 bases at J, with 8 bases between.